This is a list of T cell receptor beta chains from one sample in a study of blood T cell repertoires in COVID-19. Only in-frame clones appear in the TCRdb table, and some are missing; sequencing was by immunoSEQ multiplex PCR. There are approximately 40,000 clones in the sample; roughly 90% occur only once, and 4.5% to 7% lies in the top ten. Source material: peripheral blood. Receptors were obtained from a human donor in a cohort sampled during active COVID-19. The CDR3 runs from the conserved cysteine through the conserved F or W. D genes are given only for firm matches. Not all rows give a size; the values are once, few, many and, for expanded clones, a class.

j_call: TRBJ2-7; cdr3_length: 15; d_call: TRBD1; v_call: TRBV27; clone_size: NA; cdr3_aa: CASSLAGTDFYEQYF; cdr3_nt: TGTGCCAGCAGTCTTGCCGGGACAGATTTTTACGAGCAGTACTTC
j_call: TRBJ1-2; cdr3_length: 20; d_call: NA; v_call: TRBV19; clone_size: NA; cdr3_aa: CASSIFLRLGSRKTNYGYTF; cdr3_nt: TGTGCCAGTAGTATATTTCTCCGTTTGGGCAGCCGCAAGACTAACTATGGCTACACCTTC
j_call: TRBJ1-1; cdr3_length: 15; d_call: NA; v_call: TRBV4-2; clone_size: NA; cdr3_aa: CASSQDQAGNTEAFF; cdr3_nt: TGTGCCAGCAGCCAAGATCAGGCGGGGAACACTGAAGCTTTCTTT
j_call: TRBJ2-7; cdr3_length: 12; d_call: NA; v_call: TRBV27; clone_size: NA; cdr3_aa: CASRGPSYEQYF; cdr3_nt: TGTGCCAGCAGGGGGCCCTCCTACGAGCAGTACTTC
j_call: TRBJ1-3; cdr3_length: 14; d_call: TRBD1; v_call: TRBV6-5; clone_size: NA; cdr3_aa: CASRRQGDENTIYF; cdr3_nt: TGTGCCAGCAGACGACAGGGGGATGAGAACACCATATATTTT
j_call: TRBJ1-4; cdr3_length: 16; d_call: TRBD1; v_call: TRBV4-2; clone_size: NA; cdr3_aa: CASSQEYRGPTGELFF; cdr3_nt: TGTGCCAGCAGCCAAGAATACAGGGGACCCACCGGGGAACTGTTTTTT
j_call: TRBJ2-7; cdr3_length: 13; d_call: NA; v_call: TRBV2; clone_size: NA; cdr3_aa: CASSEMGLHEQYF; cdr3_nt: TGTGCCAGCAGTGAGATGGGGCTACACGAGCAGTACTTC
j_call: TRBJ2-3; cdr3_length: 17; d_call: NA; v_call: TRBV7-8; clone_size: NA; cdr3_aa: CASSLKNVAGATDTQYF; cdr3_nt: TGTGCCAGCAGCCTAAAGAATGTGGCAGGGGCCACAGATACGCAGTATTTT
j_call: TRBJ2-7; cdr3_length: 14; d_call: TRBD1; v_call: TRBV7-3; clone_size: NA; cdr3_aa: CASSLTGGNYEQYF; cdr3_nt: TGTGCCAGCAGCCTAACAGGGGGCAACTACGAGCAGTACTTC
j_call: TRBJ1-5; cdr3_length: 15; d_call: NA; v_call: TRBV5-4; clone_size: NA; cdr3_aa: CASSLYGFRDQPQHF; cdr3_nt: TGTGCCAGCAGCTTGTATGGTTTCAGGGATCAGCCCCAGCATTTT
j_call: TRBJ1-1; cdr3_length: 15; d_call: NA; v_call: TRBV4-2; clone_size: once; cdr3_aa: CASSHYDGGGTEAFF; cdr3_nt: TGTGCCAGCAGCCACTACGACGGGGGTGGGACTGAAGCTTTCTTT
j_call: TRBJ1-6; cdr3_length: 14; d_call: NA; v_call: TRBV5-1; clone_size: NA; cdr3_aa: CASAIQGFASPLHF; cdr3_nt: TGCGCCAGCGCCATACAGGGATTTGCTTCACCCCTCCACTTT
j_call: TRBJ2-7; cdr3_length: 15; d_call: NA; v_call: TRBV14; clone_size: NA; cdr3_aa: CASSQPGQISYEQYF; cdr3_nt: TGTGCCAGCAGCCAACCTGGACAGATCTCCTACGAGCAGTACTTC
j_call: TRBJ2-3; cdr3_length: 11; d_call: NA; v_call: TRBV27; clone_size: NA; cdr3_aa: CASTDYYTQYF; cdr3_nt: TGTGCCAGCACCGACTATTATACGCAGTATTTT
j_call: TRBJ1-1; cdr3_length: 15; d_call: TRBD1; v_call: TRBV11-1; clone_size: NA; cdr3_aa: CASSLTDRAATEAFF; cdr3_nt: TGTGCCAGCAGCTTGACCGACAGGGCCGCCACTGAAGCTTTCTTT
j_call: TRBJ2-7; cdr3_length: 11; d_call: NA; v_call: TRBV3-1/TRBV3-2; clone_size: NA; cdr3_aa: CASSQVNEQYF; cdr3_nt: TGTGCCAGCAGCCAAGTAAACGAGCAGTACTTC
j_call: TRBJ1-6; cdr3_length: 14; d_call: NA; v_call: TRBV19; clone_size: NA; cdr3_aa: CASQLQGYNSPLHF; cdr3_nt: TGTGCCAGTCAATTGCAGGGTTATAATTCACCCCTCCACTTT
j_call: TRBJ1-1; cdr3_length: 18; d_call: TRBD1; v_call: TRBV4-1; clone_size: NA; cdr3_aa: CASSQDLQGAAGNTEAFF; cdr3_nt: TGCGCCAGCAGCCAAGATTTACAGGGGGCGGCGGGGAACACTGAAGCTTTCTTT
j_call: TRBJ1-1; cdr3_length: 16; d_call: TRBD1; v_call: TRBV5-1; clone_size: once; cdr3_aa: CASSTGQVLVRTEAFF; cdr3_nt: TGCGCCAGCAGCACCGGACAGGTACTGGTCCGGACTGAAGCTTTCTTT
j_call: TRBJ1-2; cdr3_length: 14; d_call: TRBD1; v_call: TRBV2; clone_size: NA; cdr3_aa: CASSLTGTGDRYTF; cdr3_nt: TGTGCCAGCAGTCTGACAGGGACTGGAGATCGCTACACCTTC
j_call: TRBJ1-2; cdr3_length: 14; d_call: NA; v_call: TRBV18; clone_size: once; cdr3_aa: CASSPPVVNYGYTF; cdr3_nt: TGTGCCAGCTCACCACCGGTAGTTAACTATGGCTACACCTTC
j_call: TRBJ2-2; cdr3_length: 16; d_call: TRBD2; v_call: TRBV7-2; clone_size: NA; cdr3_aa: CASSLVSGWNTGELFF; cdr3_nt: TGTGCCAGCAGCTTAGTTAGCGGGTGGAACACCGGGGAGCTGTTTTTT
j_call: TRBJ2-3; cdr3_length: 14; d_call: NA; v_call: TRBV11-3; clone_size: NA; cdr3_aa: CASSLDRDGDTQYF; cdr3_nt: TGTGCCAGCAGCTTAGATCGCGACGGGGATACGCAGTATTTT
j_call: TRBJ2-1; cdr3_length: 13; d_call: NA; v_call: TRBV5-6; clone_size: medium-sized; cdr3_aa: CASSSQGYREQFF; cdr3_nt: TGTGCCAGCAGCTCACAGGGTTATAGGGAGCAGTTCTTC
j_call: TRBJ1-1; cdr3_length: 15; d_call: TRBD1; v_call: TRBV6-1; clone_size: NA; cdr3_aa: CASSDLRGTDTEAFF; cdr3_nt: TGTGCCAGCAGTGACCTCAGGGGGACGGACACTGAAGCTTTCTTT
j_call: TRBJ2-5; cdr3_length: 16; d_call: TRBD1; v_call: TRBV4-1; clone_size: NA; cdr3_aa: CASSQGRLGQRETQYF; cdr3_nt: TGCGCCAGCAGCCAAGGACGTCTGGGACAGAGAGAGACCCAGTACTTC
j_call: TRBJ2-5; cdr3_length: 14; d_call: TRBD1; v_call: TRBV6-5; clone_size: NA; cdr3_aa: CASSPTGGVETQYF; cdr3_nt: TGTGCCAGCAGTCCTACAGGGGGCGTTGAGACCCAGTACTTC
j_call: TRBJ2-1; cdr3_length: 16; d_call: TRBD2; v_call: TRBV5-1; clone_size: NA; cdr3_aa: CASSSGLAGGLNEQFF; cdr3_nt: TGCGCCAGCAGCTCGGGACTAGCGGGGGGGTTGAATGAGCAGTTCTTC
j_call: TRBJ2-7; cdr3_length: 14; d_call: TRBD2; v_call: TRBV6-5; clone_size: NA; cdr3_aa: CASSKVAGPYEQYF; cdr3_nt: TGTGCCAGCAGTAAGGTAGCGGGACCCTACGAGCAGTACTTC